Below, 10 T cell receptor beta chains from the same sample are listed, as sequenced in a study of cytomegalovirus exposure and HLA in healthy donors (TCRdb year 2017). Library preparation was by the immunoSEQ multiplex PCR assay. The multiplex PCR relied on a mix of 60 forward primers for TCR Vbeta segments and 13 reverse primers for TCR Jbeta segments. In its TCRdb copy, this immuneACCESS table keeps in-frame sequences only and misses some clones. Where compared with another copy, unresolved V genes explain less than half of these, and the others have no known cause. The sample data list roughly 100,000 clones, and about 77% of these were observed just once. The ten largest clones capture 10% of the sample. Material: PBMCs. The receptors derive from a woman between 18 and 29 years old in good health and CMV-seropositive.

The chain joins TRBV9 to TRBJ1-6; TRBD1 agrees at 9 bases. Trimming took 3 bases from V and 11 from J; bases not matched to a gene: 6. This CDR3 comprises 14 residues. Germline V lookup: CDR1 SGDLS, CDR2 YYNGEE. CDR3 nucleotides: TGTGCCAGCAGCGGAGGGGGGACAGGGACACCCCTCCACTTT. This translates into CASSGGGTGTPLHF.

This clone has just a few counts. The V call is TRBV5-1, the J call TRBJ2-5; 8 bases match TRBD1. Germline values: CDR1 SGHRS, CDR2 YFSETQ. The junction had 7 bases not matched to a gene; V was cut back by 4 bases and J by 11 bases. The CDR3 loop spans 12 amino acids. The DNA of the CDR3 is TGCGCCAGCAGCGGACAGGGTGGGGAGCAGTACTTC. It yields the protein CASSGQGGEQYF.

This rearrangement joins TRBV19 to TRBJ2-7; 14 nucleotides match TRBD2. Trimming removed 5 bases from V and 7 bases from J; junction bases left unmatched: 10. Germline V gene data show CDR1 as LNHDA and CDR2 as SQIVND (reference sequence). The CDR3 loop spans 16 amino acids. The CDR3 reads CASSSRTSGGTSEQYF. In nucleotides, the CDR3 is TGTGCCAGTAGTTCCAGGACTAGCGGGGGGACTTCGGAGCAGTACTTC.

CDR3 sequence (DNA): TGTGCCAGCAGGACTAGCGGGAGCAAAAATGAGCAGTTCTTC. Its protein product is CASRTSGSKNEQFF. The V gene is TRBV27, the J gene TRBJ2-1, with TRBD2 matching 12 bases. Germline CDR1 MNHEY, CDR2 SMNVEV (reference sequence). The junction had 4 bases not matched to a gene; V was cut back by 6 bases and J by 7 bases. The CDR3 has 14 amino acids.

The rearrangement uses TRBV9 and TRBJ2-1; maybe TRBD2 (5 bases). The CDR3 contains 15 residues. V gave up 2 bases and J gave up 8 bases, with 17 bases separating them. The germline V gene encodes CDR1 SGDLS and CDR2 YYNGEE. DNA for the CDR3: TGTGCCAGCAGCGTCCGGGGTGGGAGTAGTGATGAGCAGTTCTTC. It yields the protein CASSVRGGSSDEQFF.

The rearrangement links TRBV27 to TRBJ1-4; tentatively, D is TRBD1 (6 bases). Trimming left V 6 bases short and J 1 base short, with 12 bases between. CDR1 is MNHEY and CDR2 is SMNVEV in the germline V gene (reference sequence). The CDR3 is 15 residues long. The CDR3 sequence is CASSFKTGTNEKLFF. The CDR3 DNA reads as TGTGCCAGCAGCTTCAAGACAGGAACTAATGAAAAACTGTTTTTT.

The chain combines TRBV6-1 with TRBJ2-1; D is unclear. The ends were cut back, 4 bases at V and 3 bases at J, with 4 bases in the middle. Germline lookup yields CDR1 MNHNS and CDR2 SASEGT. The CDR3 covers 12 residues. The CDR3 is CASSGSYNEQFF. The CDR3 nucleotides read TGTGCCAGCAGTGGCAGCTACAATGAGCAGTTCTTC.

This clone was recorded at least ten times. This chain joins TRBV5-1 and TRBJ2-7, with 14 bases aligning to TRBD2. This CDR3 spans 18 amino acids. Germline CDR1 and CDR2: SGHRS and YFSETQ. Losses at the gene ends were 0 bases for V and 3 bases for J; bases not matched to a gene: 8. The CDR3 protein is CASSLGLAGGPYNYEQYF. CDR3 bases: TGCGCCAGCAGCTTGGGACTAGCGGGAGGGCCATACAACTACGAGCAGTACTTC. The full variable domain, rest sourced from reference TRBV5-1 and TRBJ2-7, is KAGVTQTPRYLIKTRGQQVTLSCSPISGHRSVSWYQQTPGQGLQFLFEYFSETQRNKGNFPGRFSGRQFSNSRSEMNVSTLELGDSALYLCASSLGLAGGPYNYEQYFGPGTRLTVT.

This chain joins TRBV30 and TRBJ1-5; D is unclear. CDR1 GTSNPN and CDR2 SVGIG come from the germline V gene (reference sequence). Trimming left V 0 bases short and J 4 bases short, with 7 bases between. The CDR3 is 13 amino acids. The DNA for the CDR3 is TGTGCCTGGAGTGTACAGAATAATCAGCCCCAGCATTTT. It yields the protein CAWSVQNNQPQHF.

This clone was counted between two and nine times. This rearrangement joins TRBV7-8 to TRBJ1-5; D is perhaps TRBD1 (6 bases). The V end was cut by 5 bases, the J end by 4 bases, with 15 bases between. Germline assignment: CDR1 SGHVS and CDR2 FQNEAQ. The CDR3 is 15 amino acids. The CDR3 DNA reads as TGTGCCAGCAGCCTGGGGGCCAGGGAGAATCAGCCCCAGCATTTT. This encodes CASSLGARENQPQHF. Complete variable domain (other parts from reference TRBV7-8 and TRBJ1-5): GAGVSQSPRYKVAKRGQDVALRCDPISGHVSLFWYQQALGQGPEFLTYFQNEAQLDKSGLPSDRFFAERPEGSVSTLKIQRTQQEDSAVYLCASSLGARENQPQHFGDGTRLSIL.